What follows is one TCR beta chain and its context. The CDR3 sequence is 13 residues long. CDR1 and CDR2 (germline): MNHEY, SVGAGI. Trimming stripped 4 bases from V and 5 bases from J, with 8 bases between. Original handling: Amplification of reference gene primers was used by the study to estimate nucleated cell counts. Profiling relied on immunoSEQ multiplex PCR, and the TCRdb table lists in-frame clones only, not all of them. V, J and clone size are those of that table, while D and trimming were read from the DNA. The sample carries 110,000 to 150,000 clones, more than 80% recorded once. These data originate in a study of blood T cell repertoires in COVID-19. For the study at large: The United States, Italy and Spain provided the acute and convalescent COVID-19 samples. PBMCs, B-cell-depleted T cells, or T cells were the source of the cDNA or gDNA that made up the material.

Sequenced material: peripheral blood. This clonotype was obtained from an elderly woman with acute or convalescent COVID-19. The V call is TRBV6-5, the J call TRBJ2-2; the D gene is possibly TRBD1 (6 bases). This CDR3 reads CASSFTGTGELFF. The CDR3 DNA reads as TGTGCCAGCAGTTTCACAGGGACCGGGGAGCTGTTTTTT.